Each of the 12 T cell receptor beta chains below was sequenced from the same sample in a study of cytomegalovirus exposure and HLA in healthy donors. Assay: immunoSEQ multiplex PCR; the TCRdb copy retains only in-frame clones and omits some. This sample has 250,000 to 350,000 clones, with roughly 90% found just once. Input material: PBMCs. All receptors come from a woman aged 18-30 years in good health and CMV-seronegative.

The J gene is TRBJ2-1, the V gene TRBV4-3; tentatively, D is TRBD2 (5 bases). V lost 0 bases and J lost 0, with 9 bases in between. The CDR3 length is 16 residues. Germline loops: CDR1 LGHNA, CDR2 YSLEER. Here the CDR3 reads CASSQDSADSYNEQFF. Here the CDR3 DNA reads TGCGCCAGCAGCCAAGATAGCGCGGACTCCTACAATGAGCAGTTCTTC.

The chain carries TRBV7-3 and TRBJ2-7; 11 nucleotides line up with TRBD2. CDR1 is SGHTA and CDR2 is FQGTGA in the germline V gene. V shed 1 base, J shed 2 bases, and the junction held 10 bases outside the gene matches. The CDR3 totals 18 residues. The CDR3, as DNA: TGTGCCAGCAGCTTAAGTCTGGGGCTAGCGGGAGGCCCCTACGAGCAGTACTTC. This encodes CASSLSLGLAGGPYEQYF.

In this sample, this clone turned up a few times. The chain employs TRBV6-5 and TRBJ2-7; D might be TRBD2 (5 bases). Germline V gives CDR1 MNHEY, CDR2 SVGAGI. The length of the CDR3 is 13 residues. Trimming pared 5 bases from V and 4 bases from J, leaving 12 bases between. Here the CDR3 reads CASSNDGMYEQYF. The DNA for the CDR3 is TGTGCCAGCAGTAACGACGGGATGTACGAGCAGTACTTC.

Details on this clone: This CDR3 is also generated by other DNA sequences in the sample. The chain links TRBV18 to TRBJ1-5; 10 bases fit TRBD1. This CDR3 spans 15 amino acids. The V gene's germline CDR1 is KGHSH and CDR2 LQKENI. V shed 3 bases, J shed 7 bases, and the junction held 6 bases outside the gene matches. CDR3 residues: CASSPPGQGGQPQHF. CDR3 DNA sequence: TGTGCCAGCTCACCCCCCGGACAGGGGGGGCAGCCCCAGCATTTT.

V gene TRBV7-6 combines with J gene TRBJ1-2; 9 nucleotides align to TRBD1. CDR3 length: 18 residues. The germline V gene encodes CDR1 SGHVS and CDR2 FNYEAQ. Losses at the gene ends were 1 base for V and 3 bases for J; bases not matched to a gene: 12. CDR3 amino acids: CASSLVGGQGFNDYGYTF. In nucleotides, the CDR3 is TGTGCCAGCAGCTTAGTAGGGGGACAGGGCTTCAACGACTATGGCTACACCTTC.

This chain joins TRBV2 and TRBJ2-3, with 9 bases fitting TRBD2. The CDR3 consists of 15 residues. From germline, CDR1 is SNHLY and CDR2 FYNNEI. The ends lost 3 bases at V and 3 bases at J; junction bases unmatched: 4. The CDR3 nucleotides read TGTGCCAGCAGTGATAGCGGGAGTAGGACAGATACGCAGTATTTT. Amino acid sequence: CASSDSGSRTDTQYF.

The gene calls are TRBV18 and TRBJ2-7; 12 bases match TRBD2. The ends lost 2 bases at V and 8 bases at J; junction bases unmatched: 10. In germline, CDR1 is KGHSH, CDR2 LQKENI. The CDR3 runs 16 residues. DNA of the CDR3: TGTGCCAGCTCACCAAGGGATGGACTAGCGGGGACCCAGCAGTACTTC. It is translated as CASSPRDGLAGTQQYF.

The chain recombines TRBV28 with TRBJ2-5, with 11 bases that match TRBD2. Germline values: CDR1 MDHEN, CDR2 SYDVKM. The ends lost 5 bases at V and 5 bases at J; junction bases unmatched: 7. This CDR3 has 15 amino acids. CDR3 DNA: TGTGCCAGCAGTAAACTAGCGGGAGATTTGGAGACCCAGTACTTC. Translating gives CASSKLAGDLETQYF. Supplemented by reference TRBV28 and TRBJ2-5, the full variable domain reads DVKVTQSSRYLVKRTGEKVFLECVQDMDHENMFWYRQDPGLGLRLIYFSYDVKMKEKGDIPEGYSVSREKKERFSLILESASTNQTSMYLCASSKLAGDLETQYFGPGTRLLVL.

The J gene is TRBJ2-3, the V gene TRBV7-8; 14 positions match TRBD2. Germline-derived CDR1 and CDR2 are SGHVS and FQNEAQ. The CDR3 totals 16 residues. Trimming removed 5 bases from V and 1 base from J; junction bases left unmatched: 2. The CDR3: CASSLGLAGGTDTQYF. CDR3 sequence (DNA): TGTGCCAGCAGCCTGGGACTAGCGGGGGGCACAGATACGCAGTATTTT.

This chain joins TRBV6-6 and TRBJ1-1; 8 bases fit TRBD1. V was clipped by 6 bases and J by 4 bases; unmatched bases: 13. This CDR3 has 16 amino acids. Looked up from germline, CDR1 is MNHNY and CDR2 is SVGAGI (reference sequence). As DNA, the CDR3 is TGTGCCAGCAGGCTTGACAGGGGTAGGATGAGCACTGAAGCTTTCTTT. Translated: CASRLDRGRMSTEAFF.

V gene TRBV12-5 combines with J gene TRBJ2-7; 12 bases align to TRBD1. Looked up from germline, CDR1 is LGHNT and CDR2 is FRNRAP. The CDR3 has 15 residues. J lost 7 bases, V lost 6 bases, and 10 bases had no gene match. The CDR3 sequence is CASGSTGTGGREQYF. In DNA form, the CDR3 reads TGTGCTAGTGGCAGTACCGGGACAGGGGGCAGGGAGCAGTACTTC.

The rearrangement links TRBV28 to TRBJ2-3; 9 positions match TRBD2. Germline lookup yields CDR1 MDHEN and CDR2 SYDVKM. With 8 bases clipped from V and 3 bases from J, the junction kept 9 bases outside the gene matches. The length of the CDR3 is 15 residues. The CDR3 is CASRAGGAMTDTQYF. In nucleotides, the CDR3 is TGTGCCAGCCGGGCGGGGGGGGCGATGACAGATACGCAGTATTTT.